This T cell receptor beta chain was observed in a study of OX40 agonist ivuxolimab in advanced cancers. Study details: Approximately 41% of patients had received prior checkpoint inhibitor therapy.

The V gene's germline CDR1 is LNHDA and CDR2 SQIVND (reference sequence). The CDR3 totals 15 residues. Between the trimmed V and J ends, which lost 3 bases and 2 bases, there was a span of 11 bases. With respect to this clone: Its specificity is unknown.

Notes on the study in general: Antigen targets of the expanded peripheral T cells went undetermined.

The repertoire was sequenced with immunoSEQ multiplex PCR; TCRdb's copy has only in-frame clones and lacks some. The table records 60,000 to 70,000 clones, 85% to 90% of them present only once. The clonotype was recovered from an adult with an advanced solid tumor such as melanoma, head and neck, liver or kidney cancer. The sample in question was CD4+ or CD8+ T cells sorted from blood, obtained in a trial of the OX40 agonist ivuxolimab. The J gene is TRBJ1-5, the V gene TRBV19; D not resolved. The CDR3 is CASSIFLGGNQPQHF. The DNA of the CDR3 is TGTGCCAGTAGTATCTTCCTTGGGGGCAATCAGCCCCAGCATTTT.